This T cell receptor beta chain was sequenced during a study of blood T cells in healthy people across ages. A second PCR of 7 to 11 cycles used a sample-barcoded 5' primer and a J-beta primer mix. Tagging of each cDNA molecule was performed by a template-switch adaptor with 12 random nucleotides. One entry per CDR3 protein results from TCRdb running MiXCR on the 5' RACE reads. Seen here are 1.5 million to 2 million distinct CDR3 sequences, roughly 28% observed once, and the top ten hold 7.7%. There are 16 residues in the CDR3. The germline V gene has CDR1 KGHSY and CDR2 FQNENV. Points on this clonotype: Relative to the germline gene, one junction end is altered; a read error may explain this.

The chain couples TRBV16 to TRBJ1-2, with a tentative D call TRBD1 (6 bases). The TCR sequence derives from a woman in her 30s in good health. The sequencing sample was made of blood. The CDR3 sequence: CAGSHLIRGGSDGYTF. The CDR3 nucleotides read TGTGCCGGCAGCCACCTAATTAGGGGGGGCTCGGATGGCTACACCTTC.